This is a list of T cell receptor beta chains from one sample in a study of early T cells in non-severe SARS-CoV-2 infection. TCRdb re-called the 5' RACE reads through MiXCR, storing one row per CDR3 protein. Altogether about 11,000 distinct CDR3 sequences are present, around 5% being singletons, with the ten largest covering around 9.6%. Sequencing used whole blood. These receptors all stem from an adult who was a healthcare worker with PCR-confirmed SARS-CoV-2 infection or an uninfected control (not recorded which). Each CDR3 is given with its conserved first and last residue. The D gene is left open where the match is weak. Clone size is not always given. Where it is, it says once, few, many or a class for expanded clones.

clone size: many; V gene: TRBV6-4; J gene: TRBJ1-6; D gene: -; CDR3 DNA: TGTGCCAGCAGTGACTCGGCAGGCGAGAATTCACCCCTCCACTTT; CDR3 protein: CASSDSAGENSPLHF
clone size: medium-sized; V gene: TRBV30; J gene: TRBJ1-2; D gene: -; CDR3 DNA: TGTGCCTGGAGTGTACGAGGGGTAACGGGCGGCTACACCTTC; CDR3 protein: CAWSVRGVTGGYTF
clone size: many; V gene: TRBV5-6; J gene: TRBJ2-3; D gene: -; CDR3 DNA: TGTGCCAGTACACCCGACCGCAGTCAATTCACAGATACGCAGTATTTT; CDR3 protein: CASTPDRSQFTDTQYF
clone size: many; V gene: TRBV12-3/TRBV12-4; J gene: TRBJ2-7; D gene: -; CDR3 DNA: TGTGCCAGCAGTTTCCTCAAAGGGATTTCCGAGCAGTACTTC; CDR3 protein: CASSFLKGISEQYF
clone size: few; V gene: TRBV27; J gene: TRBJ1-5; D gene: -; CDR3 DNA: TGTGCCAGCAGGATACAGTACAATCAGCCCCAGCATTTT; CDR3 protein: CASRIQYNQPQHF
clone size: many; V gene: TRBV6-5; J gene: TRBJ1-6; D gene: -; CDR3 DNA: TGTGCCAGCAGAAACTATAATTCACCCCTCCACTTT; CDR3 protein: CASRNYNSPLHF
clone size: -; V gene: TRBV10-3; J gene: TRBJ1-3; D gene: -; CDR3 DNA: TGTGCCATCAGGGATTTATCTGGAAACACCATATATTTT; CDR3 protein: CAIRDLSGNTIYF
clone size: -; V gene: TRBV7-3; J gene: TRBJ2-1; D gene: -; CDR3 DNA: TGTGCCAGCAGCTTCGGCAGGGCCTCCTACAATGAGCAGTTCTTC; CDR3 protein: CASSFGRASYNEQFF
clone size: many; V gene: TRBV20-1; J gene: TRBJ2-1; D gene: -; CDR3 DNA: TGCAGTGCTAGCCCCCTCGAAGCGGCGGCGTCCTACAATGAGCAGTTCTTC; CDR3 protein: CSASPLEAAASYNEQFF
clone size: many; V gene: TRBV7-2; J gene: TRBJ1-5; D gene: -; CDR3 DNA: TGTGCCAGCAGCTCGTCAGGGGATTTCGGGCAGCCCCAGCATTTT; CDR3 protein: CASSSSGDFGQPQHF
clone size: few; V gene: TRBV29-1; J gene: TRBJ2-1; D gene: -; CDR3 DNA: TGCAGCGTTCAGTTGGGGGCCATCTACAATGAGCAGTTCTTC; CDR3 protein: CSVQLGAIYNEQFF
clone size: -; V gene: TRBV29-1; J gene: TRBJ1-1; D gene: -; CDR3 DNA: TGCAGCGTTGGGAGGGAGGGCACTGAAGCTTTCTTT; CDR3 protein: CSVGREGTEAFF
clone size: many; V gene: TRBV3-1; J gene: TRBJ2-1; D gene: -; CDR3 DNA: TGTGCCAGCAGCCAAGAGAGGGCGGCCCTAAATGAGCAGTTCTTC; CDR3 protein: CASSQERAALNEQFF
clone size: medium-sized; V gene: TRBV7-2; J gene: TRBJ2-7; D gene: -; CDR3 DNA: TGTGCCAGCAGCGTTGGGGGCCTGCCCACCTACGAGCAGTACTTC; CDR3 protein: CASSVGGLPTYEQYF
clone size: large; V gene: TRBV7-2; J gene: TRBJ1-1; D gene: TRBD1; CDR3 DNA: TGTGCCAGCAGCTCCCACGGGACAGTCACTGAAGCTTTCTTT; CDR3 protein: CASSSHGTVTEAFF
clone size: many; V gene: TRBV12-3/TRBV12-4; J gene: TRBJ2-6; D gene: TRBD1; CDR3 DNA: TGTGCCAGCACGGGACAGGGACCCTCTGGGGCCAACGTCCTGACTTTC; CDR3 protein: CASTGQGPSGANVLTF
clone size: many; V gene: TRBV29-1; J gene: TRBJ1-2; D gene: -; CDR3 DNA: TGCAGCGTTGGAGTCGCACGCTATGGCTACACCTTC; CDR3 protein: CSVGVARYGYTF